Listed here are 18 T cell receptor beta chains from one sample, sequenced in a study of CD8+ T cells in alopecia areata. After isolation, RNA underwent reverse transcription to generate cDNA as the sequencing template. The method was immunoSEQ multiplex PCR; TCRdb's version includes in-frame clones alone and lacks a portion of them. In the table there are about 210,000 clones, roughly two fifths of which are singletons. Specified treatment: oral pan-JAK inhibitor, 5-10 mg twice daily. This specimen consisted of CD4+ T cells sorted from blood, obtained at approximately week 37, from a patient treated with tofacitinib. These receptors were taken from a human donor with alopecia areata.

V usage is TRBV27 and J usage is TRBJ2-5, with D maybe TRBD2 (7 bases). This CDR3 has 14 residues. V lost 5 bases and J lost 5, with 15 bases in between. In germline, CDR1 is MNHEY, CDR2 SMNVEV (reference sequence). The CDR3 protein is CASSVTRGGETQYF. The CDR3, as DNA: TGTGCCAGCAGTGTGACTAGGGGGGGGGAGACCCAGTACTTC.

The chain links TRBV25-1 to TRBJ2-1; tentative D call: TRBD1 (5 bases). V was trimmed by 1 base and J by 8 bases, leaving 12 bases between them. Germline CDR1 is MGHDK and CDR2 is SYGVNS. The CDR3 is 14 amino acids. The CDR3 sequence is CASSELTLGDEQFF. In nucleotides, the CDR3 is TGTGCCAGCAGTGAATTGACGTTAGGGGATGAGCAGTTCTTC.

This clone was observed a handful of times. The chain joins TRBV4-2 to TRBJ2-6; D uncertain. CDR1 and CDR2 from the germline V gene are LGHNA and YNFKEQ. Trimming took 3 bases from V and 0 from J, leaving 18 bases between them. The CDR3 is made up of 19 amino acids. In nucleotides, the CDR3 is TGTGCCAGCAGCCAGTATAGGGCCAGAAAATCCTCTGGGGCCAACGTCCTGACTTTC. This encodes CASSQYRARKSSGANVLTF.

The gene calls are TRBV7-2 and TRBJ2-7; D gene uncertain. The CDR3 extends over 13 amino acids. CDR1 and CDR2 (germline): SGHTA, FQGNSA. V dropped 6 bases and J dropped 1 base, with 10 bases sitting between them. The CDR3 is CASRRWPSYEQYF. CDR3 in DNA: TGTGCCAGCAGGAGATGGCCTTCCTACGAGCAGTACTTC.

V gene TRBV7-2 combines with J gene TRBJ2-3, with no clear D. Germline values: CDR1 SGHTA, CDR2 FQGNSA. The length of the CDR3 is 12 residues. V lost 5 bases, J lost 6 bases, and 9 bases lay in between. CDR3 coding DNA: TGTGCCAGCAGCCCGACCGGGGATACGCAGTATTTT. As protein: CASSPTGDTQYF.

The chain carries TRBV9 and TRBJ2-3; 10 bases are shared with TRBD2. V lost 3 bases to trimming and J lost 2 bases; unmatched junction nucleotides: 6. Germline CDR1 is SGDLS and CDR2 is YYNGEE. The length of the CDR3 is 16 residues. CDR3 DNA: TGTGCCAGCAGCGGCCTAGCGGGAGAGGACACAGATACGCAGTATTTT. Amino acids: CASSGLAGEDTDTQYF.

This rearrangement joins TRBV30 to TRBJ2-2; no clear D. Germline V gene data show CDR1 as GTSNPN and CDR2 as SVGIG (reference sequence). Trimming pared 3 bases from V and 6 bases from J, leaving 2 bases between. The CDR3 consists of 10 residues. CDR3 in amino acids: CAWRSGELFF. DNA of the CDR3: TGTGCCTGGAGATCCGGGGAGCTGTTTTTT.

The sample holds a few counts of this clone. The genes are TRBV30 and TRBJ1-4; TRBD1 is a possible D gene (5 bases). The CDR3 has 13 amino acids. The germline CDR1 and CDR2 sequences are GTSNPN and SVGIG (reference sequence). V was cut by 3 bases and J by 7 bases, with 12 bases left in between. CDR3 protein: CAWRKAGSEKLFF. The CDR3 DNA reads TGTGCCTGGAGAAAGGCAGGGAGTGAAAAACTGTTTTTT.

The rearrangement uses TRBV29-1 and TRBJ1-1; D is undetermined. The V gene's germline CDR1 is SQVTM and CDR2 ANQGSEA. The CDR3 extends over 11 amino acids. V gave up 3 bases and J gave up 7 bases, with 9 bases separating them. DNA for the CDR3: TGCAGCGTTGATTTGGAAATTGAAGCTTTCTTT. Amino acids: CSVDLEIEAFF.

In its sample, this clone was seen a few times. The chain links TRBV2 to TRBJ1-5; 9 bases map to TRBD1. The germline CDR1 and CDR2 sequences are SNHLY and FYNNEI. This CDR3 comprises 15 residues. V lost 6 bases, J lost 3 bases, and 6 bases stayed unmatched. CDR3 region: CASRKDRGDNQPQHF. The CDR3 DNA reads as TGTGCCAGCAGGAAGGACAGGGGTGACAATCAGCCCCAGCATTTT.

The rearrangement uses TRBV5-6 and TRBJ2-7; no definite D call. The germline V gene encodes CDR1 SGHDT and CDR2 YYEEEE. V gave up 0 bases and J gave up 3 bases, with 7 bases separating them. The CDR3 spans 13 residues. The CDR3 DNA reads as TGTGCCAGCAGCTTGGGACCGTTCTACGAGCAGTACTTC. It codes for CASSLGPFYEQYF.

This clone was picked up a small number of times. The chain employs TRBV29-1 and TRBJ2-2; no firm D call. CDR1 SQVTM and CDR2 ANQGSEA come from the germline V gene. The CDR3 runs to 13 residues. Trimming stripped 2 bases from V and 6 bases from J, with 10 bases between. The CDR3: CSVEPSPPGELFF. The CDR3 nucleotides are TGCAGCGTTGAACCGTCTCCCCCCGGGGAGCTGTTTTTT.

This chain connects TRBV7-2 to TRBJ2-7; D is possibly TRBD1 or TRBD2 (5 bases each). Germline loops: CDR1 SGHTA, CDR2 FQGNSA. The CDR3 runs 17 residues. Between the trimmed V and J ends, which lost 5 bases and 0 bases, there was a span of 20 bases. CDR3: CASSLTGTGYLSYEQYF. CDR3 sequence (DNA): TGTGCCAGCAGCCTCACCGGGACGGGATACCTCTCCTACGAGCAGTACTTC.

As to this clone: Other nucleotide sequences from this sample produce the same CDR3. The CDR3 nucleotides read TGTGCCAGCAGCTTAGCAGGGGGTTACGAGCAGTACTTC. Translated: CASSLAGGYEQYF. This sequence joins TRBV7-9 and TRBJ2-7, with D tentatively TRBD1 (6 bases). V lost 0 bases and J lost 4, with 7 bases in between. Germline CDR1 SEHNR, CDR2 FQNEAQ (reference sequence). The CDR3 spans 13 residues.

The V call is TRBV7-8, the J call TRBJ2-2; TRBD2 matches at 10 bases. This CDR3 comprises 15 residues. The V gene end was trimmed by 5 bases and the J gene end by 6 bases; junction bases not matched to a gene: 6. In germline, CDR1 is SGHVS, CDR2 FQNEAQ. As DNA, the CDR3 is TGTGCCAGCAGCCCCAGCGGGAGGGCCGCCGGGGAGCTGTTTTTT. Protein sequence: CASSPSGRAAGELFF.

Of note for this clone: Different DNA sequences within this sample yield the same CDR3. V usage is TRBV30 and J usage is TRBJ1-2; D unresolved. With 2 bases removed from V and 4 bases from J, the gap between germline ends came to 14 bases. Germline assignment: CDR1 GTSNPN and CDR2 SVGIG (reference sequence). The CDR3 extends over 14 amino acids. Written as DNA, the CDR3 is TGTGCCTGGAGTACCCCCCGCCTCCCCTATGGCTACACCTTC. Translation: CAWSTPRLPYGYTF.

A few counts support this clone. This chain uses TRBV5-1 with TRBJ2-7; D is unresolved. Trimming shortened V by 0 bases and J by 3 bases, and 10 bases separated the two germline ends. This CDR3 region has 14 residues. In germline, CDR1 is SGHRS, CDR2 YFSETQ. For the CDR3, the DNA is TGCGCCAGCAGCTTGGATGGAGTAAACTACGAGCAGTACTTC. Translating it yields CASSLDGVNYEQYF.

This clone has just a few counts. The junction departs from the called germline gene at one end, perhaps through a read error. The rearrangement joins TRBV6-6 to TRBJ2-6; D remains unclear. Germline V CDR1 and CDR2: MNHNY, SVGAGI (reference sequence). The CDR3 extends over 8 amino acids. CDR3 in amino acids: CASSFKAF. The CDR3 DNA reads TGTGCCAGCAGTTTCAAGGCTTTC.